One sample yielded the 10 T cell receptor beta chains listed below, sequenced in a study of cytomegalovirus exposure and HLA in healthy donors listed by TCRdb under 2017. Libraries were prepared through the immunoSEQ multiplex PCR assay. The immuneACCESS repertoire file appears here via TCRdb, limited to in-frame rearrangements. These files lack a portion of the clones; in checked studies, under half of the deficit traces to unresolved V genes, and the cause of the others is not known. In this sample the table shows about 110,000 clones, about 87% of which occur a single time. The top ten hold about 1.8% of the sample. Sequenced sample: PBMCs. The receptor set was obtained from a young woman in good health and CMV-seropositive.

Remarks on this clone: Sequence at one end of the junction differs from germline and may be a read error. V gene TRBV10-2 combines with J gene TRBJ1-3; 12 nucleotides match TRBD1. From germline, CDR1 is WSHSY and CDR2 SAAADI. The CDR3 has 19 amino acids. CDR3: CASSQSWSGQGASGNTIYF. CDR3 coding DNA: TGCGCCAGCAGTCAGTCCTGGTCGGGACAGGGGGCTTCTGGAAACACCATATATTTT.

This chain joins TRBV29-1 and TRBJ2-3; 8 bases fit TRBD2. Trimming removed 3 bases from V and 4 bases from J; junction bases left unmatched: 6. The CDR3 is 14 amino acids. Germline V gene data show CDR1 as SQVTM and CDR2 as ANQGSEA. The CDR3 loop reads CSVDLSGVPDTQYF. CDR3 DNA sequence: TGCAGCGTTGATCTTAGCGGGGTCCCAGATACGCAGTATTTT.

The rearrangement joins TRBV14 to TRBJ1-2; tentatively, D is TRBD1 (6 bases). V was cut by 4 bases and J by 4 bases, with 16 bases left in between. Germline-derived CDR1 and CDR2 are SGHDN and FVKESK. The CDR3 is made up of 15 amino acids. The chain's CDR3 is CASSRTWTDLYGYTF. DNA of the CDR3: TGTGCCAGCAGCCGCACCTGGACAGACCTCTATGGCTACACCTTC.

This clone was seen once. V is TRBV18 and J is TRBJ2-7, with TRBD1 identical over 7 bases. V shed 3 bases and J 3 bases; nucleotides not matched to a gene: 5. The germline V gene encodes CDR1 KGHSH and CDR2 LQKENI. There are 14 residues in the CDR3. This CDR3 is CASSPETGHYEQYV. CDR3 nucleotide sequence: TGTGCCAGCTCACCCGAGACAGGGCACTACGAGCAGTACGTC.

J is TRBJ2-5 and V is TRBV19; no clear D gene. The CDR3 is 13 amino acids. Trimming removed 4 bases at V and 1 base at J, with 7 bases between. Germline assignment: CDR1 LNHDA and CDR2 SQIVND (reference sequence). CDR3 residues: CASSTSFQETQYF. CDR3 sequence (DNA): TGTGCCAGTAGTACCTCGTTCCAAGAGACCCAGTACTTC.

The chain's CDR3 is CASSYVFSYEQYF. CDR3 coding DNA: TGTGCCAGCAGTTACGTATTCTCCTACGAGCAGTACTTC. The chain joins TRBV6-6 to TRBJ2-7; D is unclear. This CDR3 spans 13 amino acids. V dropped 2 bases and J dropped 0 bases, with 5 bases sitting between them. Looked up from germline, CDR1 is MNHNY and CDR2 is SVGAGI (reference sequence).

The CDR3 sequence: CASSLEGLRSPLHF. CDR3 DNA: TGTGCCAGCAGCTTAGAAGGATTGAGGTCACCCCTCCACTTT. The J gene is TRBJ1-6, the V gene TRBV7-9; no firm D call. Germline lookup yields CDR1 SEHNR and CDR2 FQNEAQ (reference sequence). Trimming took off 1 base at V and 10 bases at J, with 11 bases between the two ends. CDR3 length: 14 amino acids.

Here the CDR3 DNA reads TGCGCCAGCAGCCAAGCGGGGAGCAATGAGCAGTTCTTC. Protein sequence: CASSQAGSNEQFF. The chain recombines TRBV4-1 with TRBJ2-1; a possible D gene is TRBD2 (5 bases). The germline V gene encodes CDR1 MGHRA and CDR2 YSYEKL. The CDR3 contains 13 residues. Trimming cost V 1 base and J 6 bases, with 7 bases left between them.

This clone was seen only a few times. The rearrangement joins TRBV27 to TRBJ1-5; 8 bases are a match to TRBD1. Germline values: CDR1 MNHEY, CDR2 SMNVEV (reference sequence). J was trimmed by 1 base and V by 6 bases; bases with no gene match: 5. This CDR3 comprises 15 residues. The CDR3 sequence: CASSMTGASNQPQHF. CDR3 coding DNA: TGTGCCAGCAGCATGACAGGGGCGAGCAATCAGCCCCAGCATTTT.

The genes are TRBV2 and TRBJ1-2; a possible D gene is TRBD1 (5 bases). Deletions cut 3 bases from V and 7 bases from J, with 9 bases between. This CDR3 is 12 amino acids long. In germline, CDR1 is SNHLY, CDR2 FYNNEI. The CDR3 protein is CASSDWGGGYTF. In nucleotides, the CDR3 is TGTGCCAGCAGTGACTGGGGGGGTGGCTACACCTTC. Full variable domain (missing parts from reference TRBV2 and TRBJ1-2): EPEVTQTPSHQVTQMGQEVILRCVPISNHLYFYWYRQILGQKVEFLVSFYNNEISEKSEIFDDQFSVERPDGSNFTLKIRSTKLEDSAMYFCASSDWGGGYTFGSGTRLTVV.